The 21 T cell receptor beta chains in this list originate from one sample, sequenced in a study of T-cell reconstitution after alpha-beta-depleted transplantation in children. Unique molecular identifiers were incorporated during preparation of the TCRbeta library. TCRdb fed the PCR reads into MiXCR, producing one record per CDR3 protein. The table includes approximately 800,000 distinct CDR3 sequences, less than 20% detected once. The sequenced sample was PBMCs, mostly from graft donor cells, obtained 360 days after TCRalphabeta/CD19-depleted stem cell transplant. Source of these receptors: a male patient aged 10-17 years who had a stem cell transplant for acute lymphoblastic leukemia, so the T cells may come from the graft donor.

The chain uses TRBV7-9 and TRBJ1-1, with 7 bases identical to TRBD1. This CDR3 is built from 16 residues. J was trimmed by 3 bases and V by 6 bases; bases with no gene match: 13. Germline CDR1 reads SEHNR; CDR2 reads FQNEAQ (reference sequence). CDR3 bases: TGTGCCAGCAGTTCGGCTACAGGGGCCCTGTACACTGAAGCTTTCTTT. It translates to CASSSATGALYTEAFF.

This rearrangement joins TRBV3-1 to TRBJ1-1; 8 bases map to TRBD1. The V gene's germline CDR1 is LGHDT and CDR2 YNNKEL (reference sequence). The CDR3 length is 12 residues. After removal of 2 bases from V and 8 bases from J, the junction contained 1 base not matched to a gene. The CDR3 sequence: CASSQRDREAFF. The CDR3 DNA follows: TGTGCCAGCAGCCAAAGGGACAGGGAAGCTTTCTTT.

The chain combines TRBV12-3 or TRBV12-4 with TRBJ2-7; D remains ambiguous. V dropped 3 bases and J dropped 4 bases, with 13 bases sitting between them. The CDR3 is made up of 14 amino acids. CDR3 residues: CASSFGLPIYEQYF. DNA of the CDR3: TGTGCCAGCAGTTTTGGGCTTCCCATTTACGAGCAGTACTTC.

V gene TRBV20-1 combines with J gene TRBJ1-4; D is possibly TRBD1 (6 bases). The length of the CDR3 is 12 residues. Per germline, CDR1 DFQATT and CDR2 SNEGSKA (reference sequence). V was cut by 3 bases and J by 10 bases, with 12 bases left in between. Here the CDR3 DNA reads TGCAGTGCTAGTTACAGGGCTGCAAAACTGTTTTTT. It is translated as CSASYRAAKLFF.

The chain links TRBV7-9 to TRBJ1-1, with a weak D call TRBD1 (5 bases). Between the trimmed V and J ends, which lost 2 bases and 1 base, there was a span of 8 bases. The CDR3 extends over 14 amino acids. Germline values: CDR1 SEHNR, CDR2 FQNEAQ (reference sequence). This CDR3 is CASSLRQQNTEAFF. In nucleotides, the CDR3 is TGTGCCAGCAGCTTAAGACAGCAGAACACTGAAGCTTTCTTT.

This clonotype was observed a handful of times. This chain joins TRBV12-3 or TRBV12-4 and TRBJ2-7; unclear D gene. The V and J ends lost 8 bases and 0 bases respectively, with 11 bases between them. The length of the CDR3 is 13 residues. CDR3 in amino acids: CASAAVYSYEQYF. CDR3 in DNA: TGTGCCAGCGCGGCGGTCTACTCCTACGAGCAGTACTTC.

This clonotype has a count of ten or more. The chain is built from TRBV27 and TRBJ2-7; unclear D gene. The CDR3 is 13 amino acids. Trimming took 4 bases from V and 2 from J, leaving 9 bases between them. The V gene's germline CDR1 is MNHEY and CDR2 SMNVEV (reference sequence). In DNA, the CDR3 is TGTGCCAGCAGTTCTCAGTATCCCTACGAGCAGTACTTC. As protein: CASSSQYPYEQYF.

This clonotype was picked up many times. The CDR3 loop reads CSVAGLAGTYEQYF. In nucleotides, the CDR3 is TGCAGCGTTGCCGGACTAGCGGGAACATACGAGCAGTACTTC. This rearrangement joins TRBV29-1 to TRBJ2-7; 12 bases agree with TRBD2. Germline CDR1 SQVTM, CDR2 ANQGSEA. The length of the CDR3 is 14 residues. V lost 4 bases, J lost 4 bases, and 5 bases stayed unmatched.

There are a few counts of this clonotype. The chain has TRBV6-4 and TRBJ2-1; TRBD2 matches at 7 bases. The CDR3 is 19 residues long. V was clipped by 5 bases and J by 2 bases; unmatched bases: 18. Germline CDR1 is MRHNA and CDR2 is SNTAGT. The CDR3 bases are TGTGCCAGCAGTAACCCCCTAATTCGCGGGAGAGGCGCCTACAATGAGCAGTTCTTC. Its translation is CASSNPLIRGRGAYNEQFF.

The chain uses TRBV4-1 and TRBJ2-7; 9 positions agree with TRBD1. The V gene's germline CDR1 is MGHRA and CDR2 YSYEKL. The V segment lost 3 bases and the J segment 6 bases; nucleotides outside the gene matches: 6. This CDR3 is built from 14 residues. The chain's CDR3 is CASSHGTGSGEQYF. CDR3 sequence (DNA): TGCGCCAGCAGCCACGGGACAGGGTCCGGCGAGCAGTACTTC.

This clonotype occurred a few times. The chain employs TRBV5-1 and TRBJ2-5; D may be TRBD1 (5 bases). The CDR3 is 13 residues long. Trimming cost V 5 bases and J 7 bases, with 15 bases left between them. Per germline, CDR1 SGHRS and CDR2 YFSETQ. CDR3 DNA sequence: TGCGCCAGCAGAAAGGGGCCGGTGCGGACCCAGTACTTC. Protein product: CASRKGPVRTQYF.

The V gene is TRBV20-1, the J gene TRBJ1-2, with 7 bases fitting TRBD1. The germline V gene encodes CDR1 DFQATT and CDR2 SNEGSKA (reference sequence). The V segment lost 3 bases and the J segment 4 bases; nucleotides outside the gene matches: 5. The CDR3 is 13 residues long. CDR3 protein: CSASSGTAYGYTF. For the CDR3, the DNA is TGCAGTGCTAGTTCCGGGACAGCCTATGGCTACACCTTC.

Ten or more counts support this clonotype. V and J are TRBV27 and TRBJ2-7; perhaps TRBD1 as D (6 bases). Germline CDR1 MNHEY, CDR2 SMNVEV (reference sequence). Trimming left V 1 base short and J 3 bases short, with 10 bases between. This CDR3 is built from 14 residues. Written as DNA, the CDR3 is TGTGCCAGCAGTTTATTGGGGGCGGACTACGAGCAGTACTTC. Protein: CASSLLGADYEQYF.

This clonotype turned up a few times. The chain employs TRBV29-1 and TRBJ2-7; 7 bases match TRBD1. CDR1 and CDR2 from the germline V gene are SQVTM and ANQGSEA. The CDR3 contains 14 residues. V shed 1 base and J 0 bases; nucleotides not matched to a gene: 3. The CDR3 here is CSVEVGDSSYEQYF. CDR3 coding DNA: TGCAGCGTTGAAGTTGGGGACAGCTCCTACGAGCAGTACTTC.

This clonotype was counted at least ten times. The J gene is TRBJ2-1, the V gene TRBV7-2; D is uncertain. The CDR3 is 15 residues long. Germline V lookup: CDR1 SGHTA, CDR2 FQGNSA. Trimming shortened V by 6 bases and J by 1 base, and 13 bases separated the two germline ends. The CDR3 bases are TGTGCCAGCAGTGTATATATACAGTCCTACAATGAGCAGTTCTTC. It codes for CASSVYIQSYNEQFF.

This rearrangement joins TRBV20-1 to TRBJ2-7; the D is unclear. CDR3 size: 11 residues. Per the germline V gene, CDR1 is DFQATT and CDR2 is SNEGSKA (reference sequence). Trimming stripped 6 bases from V and 3 bases from J, with 9 bases between. CDR3 bases: TGCAGTGCGAGGACGCACTACGAGCAGTACTTC. This encodes CSARTHYEQYF.

The CDR3 sequence: CASSLENSDEKLFF. The CDR3 DNA reads as TGCGCCAGCAGCTTGGAAAACAGCGATGAAAAACTGTTTTTT. The chain has TRBV5-1 and TRBJ1-4, with D unresolved. CDR1 and CDR2 (germline): SGHRS, YFSETQ. The V and J ends lost 0 bases and 6 bases respectively, with 9 bases between them. The CDR3 sequence is 14 residues long.

This rearrangement joins TRBV7-6 to TRBJ1-6; a possible D gene is TRBD1 (5 bases). Germline V gene lookup returns CDR1 SGHVS and CDR2 FNYEAQ. The CDR3 is made up of 16 amino acids. V lost 0 bases and J lost 6, with 12 bases in between. CDR3 sequence reads: CASSLARGSSNSPLHF. The CDR3 coding sequence is TGTGCCAGCAGCTTAGCGCGGGGCAGTTCTAATTCACCCCTCCACTTT.

The table lists this clonotype with a few counts. V and J are TRBV10-1 and TRBJ2-2; D tentatively reads TRBD1 or TRBD2 (5 bases each). CDR1 is WNHNN, CDR2 SYGVQD, per germline (reference sequence). Between the trimmed V and J ends, which lost 1 base and 6 bases, there was a span of 21 bases. This CDR3 is built from 18 residues. The CDR3 DNA follows: TGCGCCAGCAGTGAGTTCGGACCGGGACGCTTAAAGGCCGGGGAGCTGTTTTTT. As protein: CASSEFGPGRLKAGELFF.

This clonotype was recorded a few times. CDR3 in DNA: TGCGCCAGCAGCACAACCCCGGGACGAAATGAAAAACTGTTTTTT. The encoded protein is CASSTTPGRNEKLFF. The chain is built from TRBV5-1 and TRBJ1-4; maybe TRBD1 (5 bases). Trimming cost V 4 bases and J 5 bases, with 15 bases left between them. The CDR3 length is 15 residues. The germline V gene has CDR1 SGHRS and CDR2 YFSETQ.

This clonotype was observed once. The J gene is TRBJ2-5, the V gene TRBV2; 14 nucleotides agree with TRBD2. This CDR3 is built from 16 residues. Germline CDR1 reads SNHLY; CDR2 reads FYNNEI. V shed 7 bases and J 4 bases; nucleotides not matched to a gene: 8. The CDR3 region has the DNA TGTGCCAGCACTGTCGGACTAGCGGGAGGTGGAGAGACCCAGTACTTC. Translating it yields CASTVGLAGGGETQYF.